Here is one T cell receptor beta chain with its context. Its antigen remains unknown. The CDR3 is 13 amino acids. The germline V and J ends were trimmed by 2 bases and 3 bases, with 8 bases remaining between them. This sample is drawn from a study of T cell responses to AZD1222 COVID-19 vaccine. Sequenced by immunoSEQ multiplex PCR; TCRdb stores in-frame clones only, minus some. The sample lists 100,000 to 150,000 clones; approximately 85% were seen once. Study results and caveats: Dominant CD4 TCR responses targeted spike regions 160-218 and 743-854.

This chain connects TRBV12-3 or TRBV12-4 to TRBJ2-7, with TRBD1 as a possible D gene (6 bases). The sample here was peripheral blood, taken 28 days after the second AZD1222 dose. The sequence was obtained from an adult who received the AZD1222 COVID-19 vaccine. Written as DNA, the CDR3 is TGTGCCAGCAGTTTAAGGGACATCTACGAGCAGTACTTC. Translating gives CASSLRDIYEQYF.